A selection of T cell receptor beta chains follows, all from one sample in a study of T and B cells in COVID-19 patients. MiXCR, run by TCRdb on the multiplex PCR reads, gives a single entry per CDR3 protein. The repertoire holds more than 15,000 distinct CDR3 sequences, with approximately 37% as singletons. The sample comprised blood. These receptors came from a human donor with active COVID-19. CDR3s include the opening cysteine and the closing phenylalanine or tryptophan. The order of the fields is J gene, V gene, D gene, clone size, CDR3 DNA, CDR3 protein. The D gene is left open where the match is weak. Some rows mark clone size as missing; the rest say once, few, many or name a class of expanded clone.

J: TRBJ1-3; V: TRBV7-6; D: TRBD1; size: -; DNA: TGTGCCAGCAGCTTACTAGGGACAGTCTCTGGAAACACCATATATTTT; CDR3: CASSLLGTVSGNTIYF
J: TRBJ1-6; V: TRBV19; D: -; size: -; DNA: TGTGCCAGTAGTATTCCGGTCTATAATTCACCCCTCCACTTT; CDR3: CASSIPVYNSPLHF
J: TRBJ2-3; V: TRBV24-1; D: TRBD1; size: once; DNA: TGTGCCACCCAGGAGACGACAGGGGAAACAGATACGCAGTATTTT; CDR3: CATQETTGETDTQYF
J: TRBJ2-3; V: TRBV20-1; D: -; size: -; DNA: TGCAGTGCTAGCGGGGGACGCACAGATACGCAGTATTTT; CDR3: CSASGGRTDTQYF
J: TRBJ1-3; V: TRBV6-5; D: -; size: -; DNA: TGTGCCAGCAGTCCCCTCCGAAACACCATATATTTT; CDR3: CASSPLRNTIYF
J: TRBJ1-2; V: TRBV28; D: -; size: -; DNA: TGTGCCAGCAGTTTAATGAGGCGGGACTATGGCTACACCTTC; CDR3: CASSLMRRDYGYTF
J: TRBJ2-1; V: TRBV5-4; D: TRBD2; size: -; DNA: TGTGCCAGCAGCTTCGGCGGGGGGAATTACAATGAGCAGTTCTTC; CDR3: CASSFGGGNYNEQFF
J: TRBJ2-2; V: TRBV6-5; D: -; size: medium-sized; DNA: TGTGCCAGCAGCGTAGGGGGTTGGACCGGGGAGCTGTTTTTT; CDR3: CASSVGGWTGELFF
J: TRBJ2-5; V: TRBV12-3/TRBV12-4; D: -; size: -; DNA: TGTGCCAGCAGTTTTTATGGTAACCCCGGGACCCAAGAGACCCAGTACTTC; CDR3: CASSFYGNPGTQETQYF
J: TRBJ1-5; V: TRBV19; D: -; size: -; DNA: TGTGCCAGTAGTATAATGGCAGGGCTGAGCAATCAGCCCCAGCATTTT; CDR3: CASSIMAGLSNQPQHF
J: TRBJ2-1; V: TRBV20-1; D: -; size: -; DNA: TGCAGTGCTAGAGATCCGCGAAGTCTCAAGAATGAGCAGTTCTTC; CDR3: CSARDPRSLKNEQFF
J: TRBJ2-7; V: TRBV6-2/TRBV6-3; D: -; size: few; DNA: TGTGCCAGCAGTTACATCTGGTTAAAGAGGCAATACGAGCAGTACTTC; CDR3: CASSYIWLKRQYEQYF
J: TRBJ2-7; V: TRBV7-2; D: TRBD2; size: -; DNA: TGTGCCAGCAGCCCCGTGGCTAGCGGCAGCGAGCAGTACTTC; CDR3: CASSPVASGSEQYF
J: TRBJ1-3; V: TRBV6-5; D: -; size: -; DNA: TGTGCCAGCAGTTACGGGCGATCCTCTGGAAACACCATATATTTT; CDR3: CASSYGRSSGNTIYF
J: TRBJ2-2; V: TRBV29-1; D: -; size: medium-sized; DNA: TGCAGCGTTGCCTTGCGAGGAGGCACCGGGGAGCTGTTTTTT; CDR3: CSVALRGGTGELFF
J: TRBJ1-6; V: TRBV27; D: -; size: -; DNA: TGTGCCAGCGGTTTGGGTTCACCCCTCCACTTT; CDR3: CASGLGSPLHF
J: TRBJ1-6; V: TRBV19; D: TRBD1; size: medium-sized; DNA: TGTGCCAGTAGTGCAACCGGGACAGGGGACTCACCCCTCCACTTT; CDR3: CASSATGTGDSPLHF
J: TRBJ2-3; V: TRBV19; D: TRBD2; size: -; DNA: TGTGCCAGTATGGATAGCGGGGAAGATACGCAGTATTTT; CDR3: CASMDSGEDTQYF
J: TRBJ2-3; V: TRBV11-1; D: TRBD1; size: -; DNA: TGTGCCAGCAGCCCGGGGACAGCTAGCACAGATACGCAGTATTTT; CDR3: CASSPGTASTDTQYF
J: TRBJ2-3; V: TRBV5-1; D: TRBD2; size: -; DNA: TGCGCCAGCAGCAAAATAGCGGGGGGCGAGAGCACAGATACGCAGTATTTT; CDR3: CASSKIAGGESTDTQYF
J: TRBJ2-1; V: TRBV19; D: TRBD1; size: -; DNA: TGTGCCAGTAGTATAGATTGGGAGGCAGGGGGCGGTAATGGGGCCCCGCGGTTCTTC; CDR3: CASSIDWEAGGGNGAPRFF
J: TRBJ1-1; V: TRBV6-1; D: -; size: -; DNA: TGTGCCAGCAGTGATTGGGCAGGGGTTTGGACGGACACTGAAGCTTTCTTT; CDR3: CASSDWAGVWTDTEAFF
J: TRBJ1-5; V: TRBV27; D: -; size: -; DNA: TGTGCCAGCAGTCCTCGGGGGCCCGGGAGGCAGCCCCAGCATTTT; CDR3: CASSPRGPGRQPQHF
J: TRBJ2-3; V: TRBV5-4; D: TRBD2; size: -; DNA: TGTGCCAGCAGCTTGGCTAGCGGGGCTTATGGGGATACGCAGTATTTT; CDR3: CASSLASGAYGDTQYF
J: TRBJ2-5; V: TRBV27; D: TRBD2; size: -; DNA: TGTGCCAGCAGCGGGGGGGGGGGAAACCAAGAGACCCAGTACTTC; CDR3: CASSGGGGNQETQYF
J: TRBJ2-3; V: TRBV29-1; D: TRBD1; size: medium-sized; DNA: TGCAGCGTTGAGACGGGGACAGGCGGAACTTCTAGCACAGATACGCAGTATTTT; CDR3: CSVETGTGGTSSTDTQYF
J: TRBJ1-2; V: TRBV29-1; D: -; size: medium-sized; DNA: TGCAGCGTTAAAACAGCTAACTATGGCTACACCTTC; CDR3: CSVKTANYGYTF
J: TRBJ1-2; V: TRBV10-3; D: -; size: -; DNA: TGTGTTATCAGTGAGTCGGGAGGGCTCTCCTACACCTTC; CDR3: CVISESGGLSYTF
J: TRBJ2-6; V: TRBV6-5; D: TRBD2; size: few; DNA: TGTGCCAGCGGGGGGGGAAGCACCAACGTCCTGACTTTC; CDR3: CASGGGSTNVLTF
J: TRBJ2-6; V: TRBV18; D: -; size: few; DNA: TGTGCCAGCTCACCCTTGGGGACTGGGGCCAACGTCCTGACTTTC; CDR3: CASSPLGTGANVLTF
J: TRBJ1-5; V: TRBV5-6; D: -; size: -; DNA: TGTGCCAGCAGCTTAGCAGGCGGGCAGGGGAGAGGTCAGCCCCAGCATTTT; CDR3: CASSLAGGQGRGQPQHF
J: TRBJ2-6; V: TRBV5-6; D: TRBD2; size: medium-sized; DNA: TGTGCCAGCAGCGGAGCGGGGGGGCCCGGTAGGGCCAACGTCCTGACTTTC; CDR3: CASSGAGGPGRANVLTF
J: TRBJ1-4; V: TRBV12-3/TRBV12-4; D: TRBD1; size: -; DNA: TGTGCCAGCAGTTTAGGGACAGGGTCGGGGAAACTGATTTTT; CDR3: CASSLGTGSGKLIF
J: TRBJ1-2; V: TRBV6-5; D: TRBD1; size: -; DNA: TGTGCCAGCAGTTACTTACAGGGGGCGGCTGGCTACACCTTC; CDR3: CASSYLQGAAGYTF
J: TRBJ1-1; V: TRBV18; D: -; size: few; DNA: TGTGCCAGCTCACTACTAGGGGGAAGGACCACTGAAGCTTTCTTT; CDR3: CASSLLGGRTTEAFF
J: TRBJ2-6; V: TRBV19; D: -; size: medium-sized; DNA: TGTGCCAGTAGTATAGCAAACTCTGGGGCCAACGTCCTGACTTTC; CDR3: CASSIANSGANVLTF
J: TRBJ1-3; V: TRBV6-6; D: -; size: few; DNA: TGTGCCAGCAGTTCCGACAGGCTACTATATTTT; CDR3: CASSSDRLLYF
J: TRBJ2-1; V: TRBV29-1; D: -; size: few; DNA: TGCAGCTTCTTTGGGAGCTCCTACAATGAGCAGTTCTTC; CDR3: CSFFGSSYNEQFF
J: TRBJ1-1; V: TRBV6-5; D: -; size: few; DNA: TGTGCCAGCAGTTACGCTCAGGCCACTGAAGCTTTCTTT; CDR3: CASSYAQATEAFF
J: TRBJ1-2; V: TRBV12-3/TRBV12-4; D: TRBD1; size: -; DNA: TGTGCCAGCAGTGAGACAGGGGATCCCAACTATGGCTACACCTTC; CDR3: CASSETGDPNYGYTF
J: TRBJ2-1; V: TRBV5-4; D: TRBD2; size: -; DNA: TGTGCCAGCAGCCAAGCGGGACGAATCCTCTACAATGAGCAGTTCTTC; CDR3: CASSQAGRILYNEQFF
J: TRBJ2-7; V: TRBV6-2/TRBV6-3; D: -; size: few; DNA: TGTGCCAGCAGACCACCGGGCGGCTACGAGCAGTACTTC; CDR3: CASRPPGGYEQYF
J: TRBJ2-5; V: TRBV19; D: -; size: many; DNA: TGTGCCAGTAGTCCGGGGAGGTTCGGGGAGACCCAGTACTTC; CDR3: CASSPGRFGETQYF
J: TRBJ2-2; V: TRBV6-6; D: TRBD2; size: -; DNA: TGTGCCAGCAGCCTAGCGGGGGGCGCCGGGGAGCTGTTTTTT; CDR3: CASSLAGGAGELFF